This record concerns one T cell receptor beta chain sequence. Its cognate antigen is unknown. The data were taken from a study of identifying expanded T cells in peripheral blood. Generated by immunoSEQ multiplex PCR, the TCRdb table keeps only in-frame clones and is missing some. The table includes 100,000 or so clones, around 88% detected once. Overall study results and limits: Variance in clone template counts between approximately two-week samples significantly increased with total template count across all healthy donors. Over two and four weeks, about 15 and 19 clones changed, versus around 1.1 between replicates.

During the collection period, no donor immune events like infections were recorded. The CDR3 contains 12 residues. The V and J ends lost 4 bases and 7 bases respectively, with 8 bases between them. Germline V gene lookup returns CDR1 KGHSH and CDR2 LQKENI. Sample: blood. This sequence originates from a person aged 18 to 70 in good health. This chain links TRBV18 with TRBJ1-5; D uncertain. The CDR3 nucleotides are TGTGCCAGCTCACGTACAACCCAGCCCCAGCATTTT. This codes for CASSRTTQPQHF.